Described below is a single T cell receptor beta chain sequence and its context. The data belong to a study of blood T cell repertoires in COVID-19. From germline, CDR1 is MNHEY and CDR2 SMNVEV (reference sequence). After removal of 4 bases from V and 7 bases from J, the junction contained 10 bases not matched to a gene. This CDR3 has 15 residues. Method: immunoSEQ multiplex PCR; TCRdb's copy keeps in-frame clones and lacks some. The table shows about 90,000 clones, with 91% occurring only once. This chain joins TRBV27 and TRBJ2-7; 10 bases are shared with TRBD1. The specimen sequenced was peripheral blood. This clonotype originated in a human donor with active COVID-19. The donor label of this sample is uncertain. CDR3 bases: TGTGCCAGCAGTTCCAGGGACAGGGGTAGAGGAGAGCAGTACTTC. Translating it yields CASSSRDRGRGEQYF.